The 20 T cell receptor beta chains below were found in one sample sequenced in a study of blood T cell repertoires in COVID-19. Some clones are missing from TCRdb's copy, which holds only in-frame ones; the method was immunoSEQ multiplex PCR. The sample includes 300,000 to 350,000 clones, 87% of them seen just once. Sequencing was performed on peripheral blood. The receptors shown here come from a man aged 25-45 years with COVID-19, enrolled during active disease.

The rearrangement links TRBV29-1 to TRBJ1-5, with 7 bases fitting TRBD1. V gave up 5 bases and J gave up 1 base; unmatched junction bases: 8. Looked up from germline, CDR1 is SQVTM and CDR2 is ANQGSEA. The CDR3 is 15 residues long. The CDR3 protein is CSVREGARSNQPQHF. CDR3 DNA sequence: TGCAGCGTTCGCGAGGGGGCAAGGAGCAATCAGCCCCAGCATTTT.

Notes on this clone: This sample also contains other DNA sequences that code for the same CDR3. The genes are TRBV9 and TRBJ1-2; D is unresolved. Germline V gene sequence: CDR1 SGDLS, CDR2 YYNGEE. V lost 0 bases, J lost 5 bases, and 5 bases lay in between. This CDR3 has 12 residues. The CDR3 region has the DNA TGTGCCAGCAGCGTAGCCGGGTATGGCTACACCTTC. It translates to CASSVAGYGYTF.

The V gene is TRBV28, the J gene TRBJ1-2; the D gene is possibly TRBD1 (5 bases). Germline CDR1 reads MDHEN; CDR2 reads SYDVKM. V lost 7 bases, J lost 4 bases, and 13 bases lay in between. This CDR3 comprises 13 residues. CDR3 sequence: CASNLMGGYGYTF. CDR3 nucleotides: TGTGCCAGCAACCTAATGGGGGGCTATGGCTACACCTTC.

This rearrangement joins TRBV7-7 to TRBJ2-5, with D unresolved. Germline CDR1 is SSHAT and CDR2 is FNYEAQ (reference sequence). Trimming took 1 base from V and 1 from J, leaving 7 bases between them. This CDR3 comprises 14 residues. The DNA for the CDR3 is TGTGCCAGCAGCTTAGGCACTACCCAAGAGACCCAGTACTTC. It encodes CASSLGTTQETQYF.

The chain couples TRBV10-3 to TRBJ1-2; TRBD1 is a possible D gene (5 bases). Looked up from germline, CDR1 is ENHRY and CDR2 is SYGVKD. The CDR3 loop spans 13 amino acids. Trimming shortened V by 5 bases and J by 4 bases, and 11 bases separated the two germline ends. CDR3 DNA sequence: TGTGCCATCAGTTCGGACACCGTCTATGGCTACACCTTC. Residues: CAISSDTVYGYTF.

J is TRBJ1-1 and V is TRBV18; D ambiguous. The germline CDR1 and CDR2 sequences are KGHSH and LQKENI. The CDR3 is 13 residues long. V was trimmed by 6 bases and J by 3 bases, leaving 11 bases between them. CDR3 DNA sequence: TGTGCCAGCTCCCCTGCGAGGGACACTGAAGCTTTCTTT. Its translation is CASSPARDTEAFF.

V and J are TRBV11-2 and TRBJ2-1; D is possibly TRBD1 (5 bases). V lost 1 base and J lost 5, with 18 bases in between. CDR3 size: 17 residues. Germline assignment: CDR1 SGHAT and CDR2 FQNNGV. The CDR3 DNA is TGTGCCAGCAGCTTAGTGGGGCCGGGTCTAACTAACAATGAGCAGTTCTTC. Encoded protein: CASSLVGPGLTNNEQFF.

The gene calls are TRBV6-5 and TRBJ2-3; 11 nucleotides match TRBD2. V lost 6 bases and J lost 1; bases outside the gene matches: 3. The germline V gene has CDR1 MNHEY and CDR2 SVGAGI. The CDR3 consists of 15 residues. This chain's CDR3 is CASRRLAGRTDTQYF. CDR3 coding DNA: TGTGCCAGCAGACGACTAGCGGGGCGCACAGATACGCAGTATTTT.

The chain couples TRBV6-5 to TRBJ1-2; perhaps TRBD1 as D (6 bases). Trimming pared 7 bases from V and 4 bases from J, leaving 19 bases between. The CDR3 consists of 15 residues. Per the germline V gene, CDR1 is MNHEY and CDR2 is SVGAGI. The CDR3 protein is CASTFRDGGGYGYTF. CDR3 DNA sequence: TGTGCCAGCACCTTCAGGGATGGGGGCGGCTATGGCTACACCTTC.

This chain joins TRBV5-1 and TRBJ1-6; perhaps TRBD1 as D (6 bases). This CDR3 is built from 15 residues. V was trimmed by 4 bases and J by 5 bases, leaving 13 bases between them. Germline V gene lookup returns CDR1 SGHRS and CDR2 YFSETQ. CDR3 amino acids: CASSPGAMDNSPLHF. CDR3 nucleotides: TGCGCCAGCAGCCCAGGGGCTATGGATAATTCACCCCTCCACTTT.

V usage is TRBV11-2 and J usage is TRBJ1-5; TRBD1 is a possible D gene (6 bases). V dropped 5 bases and J dropped 1 base, with 9 bases sitting between them. Germline V gene data show CDR1 as SGHAT and CDR2 as FQNNGV. This CDR3 spans 14 amino acids. The CDR3, as DNA: TGTGCCAGCAGCCCCCAGGGGAGCAATCAGCCCCAGCATTTT. The encoded protein is CASSPQGSNQPQHF. The whole variable domain, remainder taken from reference TRBV11-2 and TRBJ1-5, is EAGVAQSPRYKIIEKRQSVAFWCNPISGHATLYWYQQILGQGPKLLIQFQNNGVVDDSQLPKDRFSAERLKGVDSTLKIQPAKLEDSAVYLCASSPQGSNQPQHFGDGTRLSIL.

The rearrangement uses TRBV19 and TRBJ2-1, with 12 nucleotides matching TRBD2. The CDR3 is made up of 15 amino acids. V was clipped by 2 bases and J by 7 bases; unmatched bases: 3. Germline V CDR1 and CDR2: LNHDA, SQIVND (reference sequence). CDR3 residues: CASSILGTSGNEQFF. The CDR3 region has the DNA TGTGCCAGTAGTATACTCGGGACTAGCGGGAATGAGCAGTTCTTC.

This sequence joins TRBV5-1 and TRBJ1-2; 11 nucleotides match TRBD1. The J segment lost 8 bases and the V segment lost 1 base, leaving 10 bases of the junction unmatched. The germline gives CDR1 SGHRS, CDR2 YFSETQ. The CDR3 is 16 residues long. The CDR3 nucleotides read TGCGCCAGCAGCTTGACCGGGACAGGGGGGACCTCCGGCTACACCTTC. Its translation is CASSLTGTGGTSGYTF.

This clone was observed once. The rearrangement links TRBV7-2 to TRBJ2-7; D is possibly TRBD2 (5 bases). Germline CDR1 is SGHTA and CDR2 is FQGNSA. V was shortened by 5 bases and J by 0 bases, with 17 bases between the two germline ends. CDR3 size: 16 residues. In DNA, the CDR3 is TGTGCCAGCAGCAGAGGGCTGGGGATGAGCTCCTACGAGCAGTACTTC. It is translated as CASSRGLGMSSYEQYF.

The V call is TRBV9, the J call TRBJ1-4; TRBD1 is a possible D gene (5 bases). The CDR3 is 14 amino acids. Germline CDR1 and CDR2: SGDLS and YYNGEE. V was clipped by 3 bases and J by 2 bases, with 8 bases between them. The CDR3 loop reads CASSGGDTNEKLFF. The DNA for the CDR3 is TGTGCCAGCAGCGGGGGGGATACTAATGAAAAACTGTTTTTT.

This chain connects TRBV27 to TRBJ1-1, with D perhaps matching TRBD1 (6 bases). V was shortened by 2 bases and J by 4 bases, with 11 bases between the two germline ends. The germline gives CDR1 MNHEY, CDR2 SMNVEV (reference sequence). The CDR3 is 14 residues long. As DNA, the CDR3 is TGTGCCAGCAGTTTACAGGGGTGGGGCACTGAAGCTTTCTTT. This gives the protein CASSLQGWGTEAFF.

This clone showed up just a few times. V and J are TRBV10-3 and TRBJ2-7; 9 bases are shared with TRBD1. The trim removed 8 bases at V and 2 bases at J, leaving 4 bases unmatched. Germline V gene lookup returns CDR1 ENHRY and CDR2 SYGVKD. The CDR3 contains 13 residues. The CDR3 loop is CAIGGTGPYEQYF. The CDR3 bases are TGTGCCATCGGCGGGACAGGGCCCTACGAGCAGTACTTC.

The chain is built from TRBV12-3 or TRBV12-4 and TRBJ1-2, with no clear D. Trimming pared 6 bases from V and 4 bases from J, leaving 12 bases between. The CDR3 spans 13 residues. The CDR3 nucleotides are TGTGCCAGCAGCCAAGACACGTTCTATGGCTACACCTTC. Amino acids: CASSQDTFYGYTF.

In regard to this clone: Other DNA variants within this sample encode the same CDR3. The chain employs TRBV18 and TRBJ2-7, with D possibly being TRBD2 (5 bases). CDR1 and CDR2 (germline): KGHSH, LQKENI. This CDR3 is 13 amino acids long. V was cut by 2 bases and J by 4 bases, with 9 bases left in between. The CDR3 loop is CASSPSPGYEQYF. The CDR3 nucleotides are TGTGCCAGCTCACCAAGCCCGGGGTACGAGCAGTACTTC. Full variable domain (remainder filled in from reference TRBV18 and TRBJ2-7): NAGVMQNPRHLVRRRGQEARLRCSPMKGHSHVYWYRQLPEEGLKFMVYLQKENIIDESGMPKERFSAEFPKEGPSILRIQQVVRGDSAAYFCASSPSPGYEQYFGPGTRLTVT.

The genes are TRBV7-9 and TRBJ1-4, with unresolved D. Trimming took 4 bases from V and 8 from J, leaving 11 bases between them. This CDR3 is built from 13 residues. CDR1 SEHNR and CDR2 FQNEAQ come from the germline V gene (reference sequence). CDR3 sequence: CASSSSLVEKLFF. CDR3 nucleotides: TGTGCCAGCAGCTCATCCCTAGTCGAAAAACTGTTTTTT.